This T cell receptor beta chain was identified in a study of blood T cell repertoires in COVID-19. Looking at the study overall: Samples taken during acute and convalescent COVID-19 were collected in the United States, Italy and Spain. In each case, the material was cDNA or gDNA derived from T cells, B-cell-depleted T cells, or PBMCs.

In the authors' workflow: Estimated nucleated cell counts came from reference gene primer amplification. The data were produced by immunoSEQ multiplex PCR, yet TCRdb's version contains in-frame clones alone and is incomplete. V and J calls and clone size come straight from that table; D and trimming were deduced from the DNA. Here the sample spans fewer than 250,000 clones, around nine tenths being singletons. The CDR3 runs 15 residues. Germline CDR1 WNHNN, CDR2 SYGVQD (reference sequence). Losses at the gene ends were 7 bases for V and 4 bases for J; bases not matched to a gene: 8. Sequencing was done on a sample of peripheral blood. This sequence was found in a woman in her thirties or forties with acute or convalescent COVID-19. V gene TRBV10-1 combines with J gene TRBJ1-4; 8 bases are shared with TRBD1. DNA of the CDR3: TGCGCCAGCATTCACGGACAGGGCAATAATGAAAAACTGTTTTTT. Its protein product is CASIHGQGNNEKLFF.